Reported below is one T cell receptor beta chain. These data are taken from a study of blood T cell repertoires in COVID-19. Study in general: PBMCs, B-cell-depleted T cells, or T cells provided the cDNA or gDNA that made up the material.

Germline assignment: CDR1 LNHDA and CDR2 SQIVND (reference sequence). V dropped 5 bases and J dropped 2 bases, with 10 bases sitting between them. The CDR3 length is 13 residues. Here immunoSEQ multiplex PCR was the method, and the copy in TCRdb shows in-frame clones only, minus some. The table lists approximately 210,000 clones, 86% of them singletons. Sequenced sample: peripheral blood. This chain joins TRBV19 and TRBJ2-7, with D perhaps matching TRBD2 (7 bases). This TCR came from a man aged 30 to 39 who had recovered from COVID-19. The CDR3 spells CASSAGAPYEQYF. The CDR3 DNA reads as TGTGCCAGTAGTGCGGGGGCCCCCTACGAGCAGTACTTC.